These T cell receptor beta chains were read from a single sample in a study of T cell responses to AZD1222 COVID-19 vaccine. TCRdb's copy holds only in-frame clones and misses some; the assay was immunoSEQ multiplex PCR. The sample includes about 120,000 clones, roughly 91% of them seen just once. Source: peripheral blood, taken on day 0 of MenACWY control vaccination. Source of these receptors: an adult in good health. Each CDR3 is given with its conserved first and last residue. A D gene is named only where the DNA matches it firmly. Only some rows state a clone size, as once, few, many or a class for expanded clones.

V gene	D gene	clone size	J gene	CDR3 DNA	CDR3 protein
TRBV6-5	NA	once	TRBJ2-3	TGTGCCAGCAGTTACGGGCTAGAAGGCACAGATACGCAGTATTTT	CASSYGLEGTDTQYF
TRBV5-4	NA	NA	TRBJ1-2	TGTGCCAGCAGCTTGGGGGACGGAAACTATGGCTACACCTTC	CASSLGDGNYGYTF
TRBV7-9	NA	NA	TRBJ2-7	TGTGCCAGCAGCAACACTCAACCCCCCTACGAGCAGTACTTC	CASSNTQPPYEQYF
TRBV19	NA	NA	TRBJ1-1	TGTGCCAGTACTTCACTTCACGAAGCTTTCTTT	CASTSLHEAFF
TRBV7-9	NA	NA	TRBJ2-3	TGTGCCAGCAGCTCCCTAGGGTTGGGCAGGGTCCGCACAGATACGCAGTATTTT	CASSSLGLGRVRTDTQYF
TRBV4-2	NA	NA	TRBJ1-4	TGTGCCAGCAGCCAAGAACCCTGGGACCCCGTAGGGGAAAAACTGTTTTTT	CASSQEPWDPVGEKLFF
TRBV2	NA	NA	TRBJ1-1	TGTGCCAGCAGATTGACACCGGCGAACACTGAAGCTTTCTTT	CASRLTPANTEAFF
TRBV5-6	NA	NA	TRBJ2-1	TGTGCCAGCAGCTCTGATAGCGGAAGCTCCTACAATGAGCAGTTCTTC	CASSSDSGSSYNEQFF
TRBV7-8	TRBD2	NA	TRBJ2-7	TGTGCCAGCAGCTTGCGGGAGGGCCGACATTACGAGCAGTACTTC	CASSLREGRHYEQYF
TRBV5-8	TRBD2	NA	TRBJ2-1	TGTGCCAGCAGCCTGACTAGCGGGAGGGGCAATGAGCAGTTCTTC	CASSLTSGRGNEQFF
TRBV27	NA	once	TRBJ2-1	TGTGCCAGCAGTCCCCGGGACGTTTCGAGGGAGCAGTTCTTC	CASSPRDVSREQFF
TRBV15	TRBD1	NA	TRBJ2-3	TGTGCCACCAGCAGAGAGGGGGGACAGGGCACAGATACGCAGTATTTT	CATSREGGQGTDTQYF
TRBV14	NA	NA	TRBJ1-4	TGTGCCAGCAGCCAGCGGCTGGAATGGCGGAGAGAAAAACTGTTTTTT	CASSQRLEWRREKLFF
TRBV29-1	NA	NA	TRBJ1-1	TGCAGCGCAGGACTGGGGATGAACACTGAAGCTTTCTTT	CSAGLGMNTEAFF
TRBV28	NA	NA	TRBJ1-1	TGTGCCAGCAGTTTGGGTAATAGGGGAGGTGAAGCTTTCTTT	CASSLGNRGGEAFF